Listed below are T cell receptor beta chains from one sample, sequenced in a study of blood T cell repertoires in COVID-19. The protocol was immunoSEQ multiplex PCR, while the TCRdb copy is restricted to in-frame clones and leaves out a portion. The profile shows under 300,000 clones, approximately 86% of them singletons. Material: peripheral blood. The receptors come from a woman aged 80 or over with active or convalescent COVID-19. Each CDR3 is given with its conserved first and last residue. The order of the fields is V gene, D gene, J gene, clone size, CDR3 length, CDR3 DNA, CDR3 protein. D genes are given only for firm matches. Some rows mark clone size as missing; the rest say once, few, many or name a class of expanded clone.

>TRBV13|TRBD2|TRBJ2-1|NA|18
TGTGCCAGCAGCCCCCGTTTTAGCGGGAGGACCTCCTACAATGAGCAGTTCTTC
CASSPRFSGRTSYNEQFF
>TRBV6-4|TRBD2|TRBJ2-3|NA|15
TGTGCCAGCAGCCCACTAGCGGGTGGGAGTGATACGCAGTATTTT
CASSPLAGGSDTQYF
>TRBV4-1|TRBD1|TRBJ1-1|NA|15
TGCGCCAGCAGACAGACAGGGTTAGGGAGCACTGAAGCTTTCTTT
CASRQTGLGSTEAFF
>TRBV4-1|TRBD1|TRBJ1-5|NA|15
TGCGCCAGCAGCCCGCAGGGGGCGCGCAATCAGCCCCAGCATTTT
CASSPQGARNQPQHF
>TRBV24-1|NA|TRBJ2-7|once|20
TGTGCCACCAGTGATTTCGTAGGGTTCGGGGTCGGAGTCATCTCCTACGAGCAGTACTTC
CATSDFVGFGVGVISYEQYF
>TRBV6-5|NA|TRBJ1-2|NA|13
TGTGCCAGCAGTTACACGGCAACGAGGGGCTACACCTTC
CASSYTATRGYTF
>TRBV24-1|TRBD1|TRBJ2-1|NA|16
TGTGCCACCAGTGACTTCGGACAGGGGACCTACAATGAGCAGTTCTTC
CATSDFGQGTYNEQFF
>TRBV24-1|NA|TRBJ2-3|NA|16
TGTGCCACCAGTGATTTACAGGGATTCAGCACAGATACGCAGTATTTT
CATSDLQGFSTDTQYF
>TRBV6-5|NA|TRBJ1-4|NA|15
TGTGCCAGCACTTCAGATTTAGCCATTTTTGAAAAACTGTTTTTT
CASTSDLAIFEKLFF
>TRBV7-7|NA|TRBJ2-3|NA|15
TGTGCTAGCAGCTTTGGAGGGGGCCCCACAGATACGCAGTATTTT
CASSFGGGPTDTQYF
>TRBV5-8|NA|TRBJ2-4|NA|15
TGTGCCAGCACCTGGGACAACCTAGCCAAAAACATTCAGTACTTC
CASTWDNLAKNIQYF
>TRBV9|NA|TRBJ2-5|NA|14
TGTGCCAGCAGCGTGGGCCTCACAAAAGAGACCCAGTACTTC
CASSVGLTKETQYF
>TRBV6-5|NA|TRBJ2-7|few|13
TGTGCCAGCGGAACCGCAGGGGATTACGAGCAGTACTTC
CASGTAGDYEQYF
>TRBV18|NA|TRBJ1-1|NA|14
TGTGCCAGCTCACCATCAGGGGTGGTCACTGAAGCTTTCTTT
CASSPSGVVTEAFF
>TRBV19|TRBD2|TRBJ2-7|NA|16
TGTGCCAGTAGTATACGACTAGCGGGTTCCACCTACGAGCAGTACTTC
CASSIRLAGSTYEQYF
>TRBV18|NA|TRBJ2-1|NA|17
TGTGCCAGCTCACTAAAAAAACAGGGTCTCGGCGGCAATGAGCAGTTCTTC
CASSLKKQGLGGNEQFF
>TRBV5-1|NA|TRBJ1-1|once|14
TGCGCCAGCAGATCTACAGCCACAAACACTGAAGCTTTCTTT
CASRSTATNTEAFF
>TRBV7-2|NA|TRBJ1-1|NA|13
TGTGCCAGCAGCTTATTAGAGGGAACTGAAGCTTTCTTT
CASSLLEGTEAFF
>TRBV15|TRBD2|TRBJ2-7|NA|13
TGTGCCACCAGCAGAGATCCCGCGCGGGAGACGTACTTC
CATSRDPARETYF
>TRBV19|TRBD2|TRBJ2-2|NA|15
TGTGCCAGTAGTCTTCAAGCGGGGGTCACCGGGGAGCTGTTTTTT
CASSLQAGVTGELFF